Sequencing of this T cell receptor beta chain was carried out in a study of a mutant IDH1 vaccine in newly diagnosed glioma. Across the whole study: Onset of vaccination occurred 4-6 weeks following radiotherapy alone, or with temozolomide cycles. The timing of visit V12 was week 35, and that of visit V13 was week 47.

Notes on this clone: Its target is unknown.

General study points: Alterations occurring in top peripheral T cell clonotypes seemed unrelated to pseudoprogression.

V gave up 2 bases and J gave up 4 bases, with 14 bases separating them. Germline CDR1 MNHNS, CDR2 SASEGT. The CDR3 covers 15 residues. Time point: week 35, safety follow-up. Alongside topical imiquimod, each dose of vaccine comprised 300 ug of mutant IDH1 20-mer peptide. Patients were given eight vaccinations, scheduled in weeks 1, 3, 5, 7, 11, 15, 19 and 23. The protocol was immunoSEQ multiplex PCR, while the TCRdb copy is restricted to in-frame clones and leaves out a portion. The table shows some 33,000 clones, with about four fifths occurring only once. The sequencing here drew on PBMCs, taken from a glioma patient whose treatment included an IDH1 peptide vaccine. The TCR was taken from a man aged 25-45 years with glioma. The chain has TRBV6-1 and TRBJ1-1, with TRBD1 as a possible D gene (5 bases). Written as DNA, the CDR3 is TGTGCCAGCAGTGAAAGGACGGCGGGGGGCACTGAAGCTTTCTTT. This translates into CASSERTAGGTEAFF.